Listed here are 23 T cell receptor beta chains from one sample, sequenced in a study of CD8 T cells in ankylosing spondylitis. TCRdb itself ran the 5' RACE reads through MiXCR, one entry per CDR3 protein. Among 350,000 or so distinct CDR3 sequences listed, more than 9% were seen once. Sequencing was performed on blood, either unsorted or a sorted T cell fraction (not recorded which). Receptors were obtained from a female donor with ankylosing spondylitis or in good health (not recorded which).

Only one count was recorded for this clonotype. The rearrangement links TRBV7-2 to TRBJ2-6; D gene uncertain. Trimming stripped 5 bases from V and 1 base from J, with 9 bases between. This CDR3 is 15 amino acids long. CDR1 and CDR2 from the germline V gene are SGHTA and FQGNSA. CDR3 bases: TGTGCCAGCAGCCACGACATTTCTGGGGCCAACGTCCTGACTTTC. This sequence encodes CASSHDISGANVLTF. Full variable domain (outside the CDR3, taken from reference TRBV7-2 and TRBJ2-6): GAGVSQSPSNKVTEKGKDVELRCDPISGHTALYWYRQSLGQGLEFLIYFQGNSAPDKSGLPSDRFSAERTGGSVSTLTIQRTQQEDSAVYLCASSHDISGANVLTFGAGSRLTVL.

This clonotype was seen many times. The gene calls are TRBV6-1 and TRBJ2-7, with D unclear. Germline V gene sequence: CDR1 MNHNS, CDR2 SASEGT. Trimming left V 8 bases short and J 2 bases short, with 16 bases between. The CDR3 extends over 14 amino acids. The CDR3 nucleotides are TGTGCCAGCTCTATGCCACAGCCCCCCTACGAGCAGTACTTC. Translated, it gives CASSMPQPPYEQYF.

This clonotype was seen ten or more times. The rearrangement links TRBV20-1 to TRBJ2-7; the match to TRBD1 covers 7 bases. V lost 0 bases and J lost 3; bases outside the gene matches: 11. The germline V gene encodes CDR1 DFQATT and CDR2 SNEGSKA (reference sequence). The CDR3 contains 16 residues. The CDR3 protein is CSARDHLGDRVYEQYF. CDR3 in DNA: TGCAGTGCTAGAGATCATTTAGGAGACAGGGTCTACGAGCAGTACTTC.

At least ten counts were recorded for this clonotype. The chain carries TRBV24-1 and TRBJ2-3, with 7 bases that match TRBD2. J lost 1 base, V lost 4 bases, and 7 bases had no gene match. The CDR3 is 16 amino acids. The germline V gene encodes CDR1 KGHDR and CDR2 SFDVKD. CDR3 residues: CATSDSRTRRTDTQYF. The CDR3 region has the DNA TGTGCCACCAGTGACTCCCGGACTAGGCGCACAGATACGCAGTATTTT.

This clonotype was counted ten times or more. The chain has TRBV20-1 and TRBJ2-1; D not certain. Trimming shortened V by 5 bases and J by 7 bases, and 18 bases separated the two germline ends. There are 14 residues in the CDR3. Germline loops: CDR1 DFQATT, CDR2 SNEGSKA (reference sequence). The CDR3 DNA follows: TGCAGTGCTTACCCGGCCGGTAGGGTAAATGAGCAGTTCTTC. Translation: CSAYPAGRVNEQFF.

This clonotype came up a few times. The chain employs TRBV7-9 and TRBJ2-7, with D possibly being TRBD1 (5 bases). The CDR3 spans 16 residues. The germline V and J ends were trimmed by 1 base and 5 bases, with 18 bases remaining between them. Looked up from germline, CDR1 is SEHNR and CDR2 is FQNEAQ (reference sequence). The CDR3 is CASSLGGTTAGHEQYF. The CDR3 DNA is TGTGCCAGCAGCTTAGGAGGAACGACGGCAGGGCACGAGCAGTACTTC.

This clonotype appeared many times. At one end, the junction sequence differs from germline, possibly due to a read error. The J gene is TRBJ2-2, the V gene TRBV7-7; 11 bases are shared with TRBD2. This CDR3 has 13 amino acids. Per the germline V gene, CDR1 is SSHAT and CDR2 is FNYEAQ (reference sequence). This chain's CDR3 is CASKGTSGGELFF. DNA of the CDR3: TGTGCTAGCAAGGGGACTAGCGGCGGGGAGCTGTTTTTT.

This clonotype was seen ten or more times. This sequence joins TRBV20-1 and TRBJ1-2; D is possibly TRBD1 (6 bases). Germline V CDR1 and CDR2: DFQATT, SNEGSKA (reference sequence). The CDR3 is 14 residues long. The V end was cut by 3 bases, the J end by 2 bases, with 13 bases between. This CDR3 reads CSASAGGQNYGYTF. CDR3 bases: TGCAGTGCTAGTGCGGGGGGACAAAACTATGGCTACACCTTC.

This clonotype was counted ten times or more. The chain is built from TRBV10-3 and TRBJ2-7; 11 positions agree with TRBD2. CDR1 and CDR2 from the germline V gene are ENHRY and SYGVKD. V lost 4 bases, J lost 2 bases, and 4 bases stayed unmatched. This CDR3 region has 15 residues. The CDR3 coding sequence is TGTGCCATCAGTGCTGGGACTAGCGGAACCTACGAGCAGTACTTC. It codes for CAISAGTSGTYEQYF.

The chain recombines TRBV5-5 with TRBJ1-6, with D perhaps TRBD1 (5 bases). With 4 bases removed from V and 7 bases from J, the gap between germline ends came to 18 bases. This CDR3 region has 16 residues. CDR1 is SGHKS, CDR2 YYEKEE, per germline (reference sequence). This CDR3 reads CASSVTGEIANSPLHF. The CDR3 bases are TGTGCCAGCAGCGTGACGGGGGAAATTGCCAATTCACCCCTCCACTTT.

This clonotype was counted many times. V is TRBV5-1 and J is TRBJ2-3; TRBD2 agrees at 8 bases. Germline loops: CDR1 SGHRS, CDR2 YFSETQ. The trim removed 0 bases at V and 3 bases at J, leaving 6 bases unmatched. The CDR3 loop spans 16 amino acids. The CDR3, as DNA: TGCGCCAGCAGCTTGGCCAGCGGGAGAGGGACAGATACGCAGTATTTT. Translation: CASSLASGRGTDTQYF.

This clonotype occurred many times. The chain recombines TRBV7-2 with TRBJ2-7; the D call may be TRBD1 or TRBD2 (5 bases each). The length of the CDR3 is 16 residues. Germline assignment: CDR1 SGHTA and CDR2 FQGNSA. V dropped 2 bases and J dropped 3 bases, with 17 bases sitting between them. The CDR3 loop is CASSLFVGPGSYEQYF. The CDR3 region has the DNA TGTGCCAGCAGCTTATTCGTGGGGCCAGGGAGCTACGAGCAGTACTTC.

This clonotype showed up just a few times. The chain carries TRBV20-1 and TRBJ2-7, with D possibly being TRBD1 or TRBD2 (6 bases each). Germline V CDR1 and CDR2: DFQATT, SNEGSKA (reference sequence). This CDR3 has 13 residues. The ends were cut back, 5 bases at V and 3 bases at J, with 14 bases in the middle. CDR3 protein: CSAEGGGHYEQYF. The CDR3 nucleotides read TGCAGTGCTGAGGGGGGAGGACACTACGAGCAGTACTTC.

This chain connects TRBV25-1 to TRBJ2-7, with D maybe TRBD1 (5 bases). Trimming pared 5 bases from V and 0 bases from J, leaving 11 bases between. Germline CDR1 and CDR2: MGHDK and SYGVNS. CDR3 length equals 14 residues. The CDR3 coding sequence is TGTGCCAGCAGTCTACAGGAAGTCTCCTACGAGCAGTACTTC. It is translated as CASSLQEVSYEQYF.

Comment on this clonotype: The junction departs from germline at one end; a sequencing error may be responsible. V usage is TRBV20-1 and J usage is TRBJ2-1; D unclear. CDR3 size: 16 residues. The germline V gene encodes CDR1 DFQATT and CDR2 SNEGSKA (reference sequence). The DNA of the CDR3 is TGCAGTGCTAGAGCTGGTGGCGGATTCTCCTTCAATGAGCAGTTCTTC. It is translated as CSARAGGGFSFNEQFF.

CDR3 loop: CSASGQGALGLSSPLHF. Here the CDR3 DNA reads TGCAGTGCTAGTGGACAGGGGGCGCTTGGGCTTAGTTCACCCCTCCACTTT. The chain employs TRBV20-1 and TRBJ1-6; 11 nucleotides align to TRBD1. V shed 3 bases and J 9 bases; nucleotides not matched to a gene: 13. Germline V gene sequence: CDR1 DFQATT, CDR2 SNEGSKA (reference sequence). This CDR3 spans 17 amino acids.

This clonotype was recorded many times. This chain uses TRBV7-9 with TRBJ2-1, with D uncertain. The CDR3 spans 16 residues. The germline V gene encodes CDR1 SEHNR and CDR2 FQNEAQ (reference sequence). The V and J ends lost 1 base and 0 bases respectively, with 10 bases between them. CDR3 loop: CASSLVASISYNEQFF. CDR3 nucleotides: TGTGCCAGCAGCTTAGTGGCGTCTATCTCCTACAATGAGCAGTTCTTC.

This clonotype was observed at least ten times. This sequence joins TRBV5-1 and TRBJ2-3; 16 bases fit TRBD2. Germline assignment: CDR1 SGHRS and CDR2 YFSETQ. With 3 bases clipped from V and 2 bases from J, the junction kept 6 bases outside the gene matches. The CDR3 has 18 amino acids. The CDR3 region has the DNA TGCGCCAGCAGCTCCGGGACTAGCGGGAGGGCCGCCACAGATACGCAGTATTTT. It yields the protein CASSSGTSGRAATDTQYF. Variable domain in full (rest from reference TRBV5-1 and TRBJ2-3): KAGVTQTPRYLIKTRGQQVTLSCSPISGHRSVSWYQQTPGQGLQFLFEYFSETQRNKGNFPGRFSGRQFSNSRSEMNVSTLELGDSALYLCASSSGTSGRAATDTQYFGPGTRLTVL.

This clonotype was picked up many times. The gene calls are TRBV6-1 and TRBJ2-1; 8 nucleotides line up with TRBD2. The germline gives CDR1 MNHNS, CDR2 SASEGT. Losses at the gene ends were 5 bases for V and 9 bases for J; bases not matched to a gene: 12. The CDR3 runs 15 residues. CDR3 coding DNA: TGTGCCAGCAGTCCAGTGGCGGGAGGTTTCAGTGAGCAGTTCTTC. This codes for CASSPVAGGFSEQFF.

This clonotype was observed a few times. V and J are TRBV7-2 and TRBJ2-7, with TRBD1 matching over 10 bases. Germline lookup yields CDR1 SGHTA and CDR2 FQGNSA. CDR3 size: 15 residues. Trimming at V came to 5 bases and at J to 7 bases, leaving 11 bases not matched to a gene. The CDR3 reads CASSQGDRGLREQYF. CDR3 DNA: TGTGCCAGCAGCCAAGGGGACAGGGGACTCCGAGAGCAGTACTTC.

The sample holds a few counts of this clonotype. The chain uses TRBV5-1 and TRBJ1-2; maybe TRBD1 (5 bases). V was cut by 0 bases and J by 2 bases, with 11 bases left in between. Looked up from germline, CDR1 is SGHRS and CDR2 is YFSETQ. The CDR3 has 15 residues. This chain's CDR3 is CASSLEAGKNYGYTF. The CDR3 nucleotides read TGCGCCAGCAGCTTGGAGGCAGGGAAGAACTATGGCTACACCTTC.

This clonotype was counted ten times or more. The chain couples TRBV11-2 to TRBJ1-2; 8 bases align to TRBD1. Germline trimming cut 5 bases from V and 4 bases from J; bases unmatched to any gene: 3. Germline CDR1 SGHAT, CDR2 FQNNGV. CDR3 length: 13 amino acids. CDR3 in amino acids: CASSQGQGYGYTF. The CDR3 region has the DNA TGTGCCAGCAGCCAAGGACAGGGCTATGGCTACACCTTC.

Ten or more counts support this clonotype. CDR3 amino acids: CASSYQSIGGYTF. CDR3 bases: TGTGCCAGCAGTTACCAGTCGATTGGGGGCTACACCTTC. The rearrangement joins TRBV6-5 to TRBJ1-2; the D is unclear. Germline CDR1 reads MNHEY; CDR2 reads SVGAGI. The CDR3 has 13 residues. Trimming stripped 2 bases from V and 8 bases from J, with 12 bases between.